This T cell receptor (beta chain) originates from a study of neurological immune-mediated disorders (dated by TCRdb to about 2019). In the study overall: Among the roughly 34 multiple sclerosis patients, relapsing-remitting MS accounted for some 30 and secondary progressive MS accounted for 3. Longitudinal samples, technical triplicates and paired sorted CD4+ and CD8+ T-cell subsets, alongside PBMC samples, were included among the 90 to 130 TCR-beta libraries. The cohort comprised about 68 subjects: about 14 HAM/TSP patients, approximately 34 multiple sclerosis patients and approximately 20 healthy controls. The study compared peripheral blood TCR-beta repertoires of HTLV-I-associated myelopathy (HAM/TSP) patients, multiple sclerosis patients and healthy controls using UMI-based sequencing. Results and caveats for the whole study, not just this receptor: TCR clonal expansion was highest in HAM/TSP patients and lowest in MS patients, with MS patients falling below even healthy controls. Repertoires from 18 of 34 MS patients were grouped by phylogenetic analysis into a cluster of related CDR3 sequences, suggesting a possible repertoire-level signature. No association of the MS cluster with clinical or MRI features was observed, and the need for larger cohorts was stated by the authors. No identical CDR3 amino acid sequences were found to be shared among expanded clones across subjects, suggesting that TCR-beta repertoires were private in all groups.

For the unsorted PBMC libraries, 2 million PBMCs were stored in RNAlater at -80 degrees C until RNA extraction and were used to generate the libraries. The multiple sclerosis patients were enrolled in a US clinical protocol that used magnetic resonance imaging to evaluate disease progression. Peripheral blood was subjected to Ficoll-Hypaque density gradient centrifugation to isolate PBMCs, which were then cryopreserved in liquid nitrogen. This clonotype was picked up many times. It has no known antigen specificity. There are no base qualities to consult, and no much larger clone falls within one base. Per the germline V gene, MDHEN is the CDR1 and SYDVKM is the CDR2. The CDR3 covers 15 residues, taking in both the cysteine and the phenylalanine. This entry keeps only the CDR3 DNA: 45 bases, framed from base 1. Trimming at the junction amounts to 5 bases on V and 3 bases on J, and the germline ends lie 15 bases apart.

cDNA was synthesized by template-switch 5'RACE using a primer carrying a 10-nucleotide random unique molecular identifier by which each TCR transcript was tagged. Over 190 million TCR-beta sequences, covering 15-18 subjects, were produced in each sequencing run. The RNeasy kit was used for extraction of total RNA. The KAPA Real-time Library Amplification kit was used to amplify TCR-beta VDJ regions with primers targeting the TCR constant region and the 5'RACE anchor. Sample indexes and Illumina adaptors were added in a first PCR, after which library yield was increased in a second PCR. After Ampure bead purification, the roughly 650 bp TCR product was size-selected on a 2% E-gel SizeSelection system. Before pooling, library quality was assessed on a Bioanalyzer, concentration was determined with Qubit, and library quantification was performed with the Kapa Library Quantification kit. Libraries were sequenced paired-end 2 x 150 bp on an Illumina HiSeq 2500. To increase sequence diversity, about 24-32% phiX was spiked into each library pool. From the authors' description of their analysis: Quality-filtered reads were processed with the UMI-based MiGEC pipeline, which removed over 80% of raw TCR sequences during error correction. VDJ genes were aligned to IMGT germline references, and clonotypes were defined by unique CDR3 amino acid sequence plus V-J genes. Clonal expansion, Shannon diversity and CDR3 relatedness (CalcPairwiseDistances, ClusterSamples) were evaluated with VDJtools, and phylogenetic trees were built with CLCbio workbench. A clone was classed as expanded if it had 8 or more unique UMIs, a cutoff based on coefficient-of-variation modelling across technical triplicates. The public sequencing data were trimmed at Q25 with fastp and processed into clonotypes with MiXCR by TCRdb, which kept only in-frame beta chains. Rows with a matching CDR3 protein are joined into one entry that keeps the most common DNA and genes. The V and J calls shown here were made by TCRdb, not taken from the authors' results. Present in this sample are 40,000 or so distinct CDR3 sequences, 2.5% of which were seen just once. Clones ranked in the top ten supply around 12% of the sample.

The TCR originated in a man under 40 with multiple sclerosis. The sequencing input was PBMCs. The chain was built from TRBV28 and TRBJ2-3; the D segment could be TRBD1, given 6 matching bases. The sequenced DNA is TGTGCCAGCAGTACCCCACAGGGTGGGACAGATACGCAGTATTTT. Translated, this is CASSTPQGGTDTQYF.